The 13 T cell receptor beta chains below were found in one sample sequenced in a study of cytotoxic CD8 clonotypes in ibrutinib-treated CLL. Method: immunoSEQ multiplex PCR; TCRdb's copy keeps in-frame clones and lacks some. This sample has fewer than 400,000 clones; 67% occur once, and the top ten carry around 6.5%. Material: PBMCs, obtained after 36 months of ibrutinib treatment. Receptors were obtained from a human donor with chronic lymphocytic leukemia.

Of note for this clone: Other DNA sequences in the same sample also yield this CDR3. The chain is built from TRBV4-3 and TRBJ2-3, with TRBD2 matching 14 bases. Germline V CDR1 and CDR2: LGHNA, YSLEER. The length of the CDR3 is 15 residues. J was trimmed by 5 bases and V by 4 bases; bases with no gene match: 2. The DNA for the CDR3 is TGCGCCAGCAGCCTCGGGACTAGCGGGAGAGATACGCAGTATTTT. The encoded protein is CASSLGTSGRDTQYF.

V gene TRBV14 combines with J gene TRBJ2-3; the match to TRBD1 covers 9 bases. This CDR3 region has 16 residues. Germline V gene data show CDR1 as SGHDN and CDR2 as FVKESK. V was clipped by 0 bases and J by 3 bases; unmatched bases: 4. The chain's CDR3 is CASSQDWGQGTDTQYF. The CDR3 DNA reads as TGTGCCAGCAGCCAAGATTGGGGACAGGGAACAGATACGCAGTATTTT.

The CDR3 spells CASSLVNTGELFF. In DNA, the CDR3 is TGTGCCAGCAGCTTAGTAAACACCGGGGAGCTGTTTTTT. The genes are TRBV11-3 and TRBJ2-2; D is ambiguous. The CDR3 is made up of 13 amino acids. Germline assignment: CDR1 SGHNT and CDR2 YENEEA. The V and J ends lost 1 base and 2 bases respectively, with 2 bases between them.

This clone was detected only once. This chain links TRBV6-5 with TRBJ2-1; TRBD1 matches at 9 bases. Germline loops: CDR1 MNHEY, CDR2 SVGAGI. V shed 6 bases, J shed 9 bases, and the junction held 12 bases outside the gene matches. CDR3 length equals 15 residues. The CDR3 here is CASRSRTGVGGEQFF. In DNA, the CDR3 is TGTGCCAGCAGAAGTAGGACAGGGGTGGGAGGTGAGCAGTTCTTC.

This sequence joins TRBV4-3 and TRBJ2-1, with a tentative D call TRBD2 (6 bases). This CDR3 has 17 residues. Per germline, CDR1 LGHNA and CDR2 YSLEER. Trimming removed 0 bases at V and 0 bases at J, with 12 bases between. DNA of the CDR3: TGCGCCAGCAGCCAAGATTTACTGACTAGCTCCTACAATGAGCAGTTCTTC. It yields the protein CASSQDLLTSSYNEQFF.

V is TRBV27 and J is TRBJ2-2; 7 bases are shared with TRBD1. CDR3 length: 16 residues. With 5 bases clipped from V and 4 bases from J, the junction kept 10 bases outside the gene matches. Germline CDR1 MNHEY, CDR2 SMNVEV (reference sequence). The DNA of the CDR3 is TGTGCCAGCAGTCTAACGCGGACAGGCCCCACCGGGGAGCTGTTTTTT. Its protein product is CASSLTRTGPTGELFF.

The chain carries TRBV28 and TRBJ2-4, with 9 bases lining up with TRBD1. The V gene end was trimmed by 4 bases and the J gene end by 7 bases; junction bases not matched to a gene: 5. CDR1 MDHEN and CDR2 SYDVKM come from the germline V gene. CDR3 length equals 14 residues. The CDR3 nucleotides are TGTGCCAGCAGTTACGACAGGGGGGTGAACATTCAGTACTTC. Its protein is CASSYDRGVNIQYF.

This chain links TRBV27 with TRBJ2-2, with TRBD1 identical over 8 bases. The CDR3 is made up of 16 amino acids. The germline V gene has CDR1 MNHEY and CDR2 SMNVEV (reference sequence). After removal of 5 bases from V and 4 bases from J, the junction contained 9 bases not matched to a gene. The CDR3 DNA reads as TGTGCCAGCAGTCCTCTCCGAGGACAGGGCACCGGGGAGCTGTTTTTT. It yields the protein CASSPLRGQGTGELFF.

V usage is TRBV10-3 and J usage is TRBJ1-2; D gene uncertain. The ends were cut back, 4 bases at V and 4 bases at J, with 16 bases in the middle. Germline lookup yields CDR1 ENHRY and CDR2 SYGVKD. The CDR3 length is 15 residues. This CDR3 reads CAISARERGSYGYTF. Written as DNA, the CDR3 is TGTGCCATCAGTGCGAGGGAACGTGGGAGCTATGGCTACACCTTC.

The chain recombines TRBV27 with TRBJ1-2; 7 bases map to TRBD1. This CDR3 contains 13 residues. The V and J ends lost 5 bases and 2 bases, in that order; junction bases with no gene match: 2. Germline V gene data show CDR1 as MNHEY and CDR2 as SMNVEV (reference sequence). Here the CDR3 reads CASSVGGNYGYTF. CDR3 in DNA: TGTGCCAGCAGTGTAGGGGGCAACTATGGCTACACCTTC.

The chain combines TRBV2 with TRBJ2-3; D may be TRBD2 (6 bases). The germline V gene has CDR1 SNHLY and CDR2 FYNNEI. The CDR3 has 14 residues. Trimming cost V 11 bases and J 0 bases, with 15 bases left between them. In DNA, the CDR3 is TGTGCCGGCCCGAAGCGGGCGAGCACAGATACGCAGTATTTT. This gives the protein CAGPKRASTDTQYF. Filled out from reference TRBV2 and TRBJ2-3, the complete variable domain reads EPEVTQTPSHQVTQMGQEVILRCVPISNHLYFYWYRQILGQKVEFLVSFYNNEISEKSEIFDDQFSVERPDGSNFTLKIRSTKLEDSAMYFCAGPKRASTDTQYFGPGTRLTVL.

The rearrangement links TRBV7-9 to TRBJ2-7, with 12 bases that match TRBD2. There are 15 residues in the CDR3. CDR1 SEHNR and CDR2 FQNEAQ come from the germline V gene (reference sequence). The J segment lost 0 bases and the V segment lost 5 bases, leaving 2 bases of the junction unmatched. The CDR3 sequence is CASSTSGRSSYEQYF. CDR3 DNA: TGTGCCAGCAGCACTAGCGGGAGGAGCTCCTACGAGCAGTACTTC.

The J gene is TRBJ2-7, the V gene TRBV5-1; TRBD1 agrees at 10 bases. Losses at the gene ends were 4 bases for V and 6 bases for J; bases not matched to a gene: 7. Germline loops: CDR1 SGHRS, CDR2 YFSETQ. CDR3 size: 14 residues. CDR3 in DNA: TGCGCCAGCAGCGCCGGGACAGGGGCGTTCGAGCAGTACTTC. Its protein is CASSAGTGAFEQYF.